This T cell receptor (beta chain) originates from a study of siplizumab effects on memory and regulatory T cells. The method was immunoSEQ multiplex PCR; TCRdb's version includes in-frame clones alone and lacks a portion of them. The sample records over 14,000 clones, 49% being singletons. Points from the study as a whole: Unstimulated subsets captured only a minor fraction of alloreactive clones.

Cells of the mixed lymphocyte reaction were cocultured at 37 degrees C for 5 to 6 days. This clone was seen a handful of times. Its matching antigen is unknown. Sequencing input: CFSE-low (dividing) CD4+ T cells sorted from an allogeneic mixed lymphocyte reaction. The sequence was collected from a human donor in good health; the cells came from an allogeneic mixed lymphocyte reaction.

CDR3 residues: CASSPDRSYGYTF. The CDR3 coding sequence is TGTGCCAGCTCACCGGACAGAAGCTATGGCTACACCTTC. This chain uses TRBV18 with TRBJ1-2; tentative D call: TRBD1 (6 bases). There are 13 residues in the CDR3. Germline lookup yields CDR1 KGHSH and CDR2 LQKENI. With 3 bases removed from V and 4 bases from J, the gap between germline ends came to 9 bases.